The 8 T cell receptor beta chains below come from one sample, sequenced in a study. One entry per CDR3 protein results from TCRdb running MiXCR on the 5' RACE reads. The sample records approximately 29,000 distinct CDR3 sequences, 26% being singletons. The specimen sequenced was naive CD4+ T cells sorted from a lymph node. Subset specified: naive CD4+ T cells, CD4+CD45RA+CD25-. Receptors originate from a female donor with breast cancer.

The chain has TRBV5-1 and TRBJ1-4, with D possibly TRBD1 on 5 matching bases. V lost 0 bases to trimming and J lost 8 bases, with 14 bases between them. The CDR3 is 15 amino acids. The germline gives CDR1 SGHRS, CDR2 YFSETQ. This chain's CDR3 is CASSLAGTPGEKLFF. CDR3 DNA: TGCGCCAGCAGCTTGGCCGGGACCCCTGGGGAAAAACTGTTTTTT.

The V gene is TRBV6-2 or TRBV6-3, the J gene TRBJ1-5; D is unclear. CDR1 and CDR2 (germline): MNHEY, SVGEGT. The CDR3 length is 14 residues. Trimming shortened V by 7 bases and J by 1 base, and 11 bases separated the two germline ends. The CDR3 nucleotides read TGTGCCAGCAACCCTACAGACAGCAATCAGCCCCAGCATTTT. Translation: CASNPTDSNQPQHF.

This clonotype was picked up a small number of times. V usage is TRBV25-1 and J usage is TRBJ1-1; the D is unclear. The CDR3 sequence is 13 residues long. Germline-derived CDR1 and CDR2 are MGHDK and SYGVNS. With 4 bases removed from V and 6 bases from J, the gap between germline ends came to 12 bases. The CDR3 here is CASSGRGRPEAFF. CDR3 sequence (DNA): TGTGCCAGCAGTGGTCGGGGTAGGCCTGAAGCTTTCTTT.

J is TRBJ2-1 and V is TRBV20-1; no clear D. CDR3 length equals 14 residues. The germline gives CDR1 DFQATT, CDR2 SNEGSKA (reference sequence). With 5 bases removed from V and 2 bases from J, the gap between germline ends came to 13 bases. CDR3 amino acids: CSAGVMPPYNEQFF. DNA for the CDR3: TGCAGTGCTGGCGTTATGCCCCCCTACAATGAGCAGTTCTTC.

Regarding this clonotype: One end of the junction fails to match germline, which may point to a read error. The chain links TRBV9 to TRBJ2-1; a possible D gene is TRBD2 (5 bases). The germline CDR1 and CDR2 sequences are SGDLS and YYNGEE. This CDR3 is 16 amino acids long. The CDR3 DNA follows: TGTGCCAGCAGCGATAGCTCGGGGAGCTCCCACAATGAGCAGTTCTTC. It is translated as CASSDSSGSSHNEQFF.

The chain employs TRBV5-6 and TRBJ2-4; D may be TRBD2 (6 bases). Germline assignment: CDR1 SGHDT and CDR2 YYEEEE. This CDR3 contains 11 residues. The V end was cut by 4 bases, the J end by 9 bases, with 8 bases between. CDR3 amino acids: CASSLEGIQYF. The CDR3 DNA is TGTGCCAGCAGCCTGGAGGGCATTCAGTACTTC.

This chain links TRBV7-9 with TRBJ2-2; 9 nucleotides line up with TRBD1. The CDR3 is 16 amino acids. After removal of 3 bases from V and 3 bases from J, the junction contained 5 bases not matched to a gene. CDR1 and CDR2 (germline): SEHNR, FQNEAQ (reference sequence). The CDR3 here is CASSLGQGGDTGELFF. The CDR3 DNA reads TGTGCCAGCAGCTTGGGACAGGGAGGCGACACCGGGGAGCTGTTTTTT.

The chain joins TRBV24-1 to TRBJ1-3; D may be TRBD1 (5 bases). The V and J ends lost 1 base and 4 bases respectively, with 7 bases between them. Germline CDR1 and CDR2: KGHDR and SFDVKD. This CDR3 is built from 14 residues. CDR3 sequence reads: CATSDLRDGNTIYF. The CDR3 DNA reads as TGTGCCACCAGTGATTTAAGGGACGGAAACACCATATATTTT.